This TCR beta chain was sequenced in a study of cytomegalovirus exposure and HLA in healthy donors. For the study at large: A prior study identified 110 million or so unique TCR beta sequences from about 179 million T cells.

Both 60 Vbeta primers and 13 Jbeta primers went into the PCR. Method: immunoSEQ multiplex PCR; TCRdb's copy keeps in-frame clones and lacks some. The sample has under 200,000 clones, approximately 80% seen once. Healthy donors of bone marrow made up the group. The receptor was derived from a male donor in good health and CMV-seropositive. The sample consisted of PBMCs.

The CDR3 loop reads CASSPGSGQGYEKLFF. The CDR3 nucleotides read TGCGCCAGCAGCCCCGGAAGTGGACAGGGCTATGAAAAACTGTTTTTT. The rearrangement joins TRBV5-1 to TRBJ1-4; 8 bases agree with TRBD1. The germline CDR1 and CDR2 sequences are SGHRS and YFSETQ. The V gene end was trimmed by 4 bases and the J gene end by 6 bases; junction bases not matched to a gene: 11. The CDR3 spans 16 residues.